What follows are 3 T cell receptor beta chains derived from one specimen sequenced in a study of graft-versus-host responses after intestinal transplantation. The plating included around 200,000 irradiated, violet-dye-labeled stimulator cells together with around 200,000 CFSE-labeled responder cells. The repertoire was sequenced with immunoSEQ multiplex PCR; TCRdb's copy has only in-frame clones and lacks some. The table shows roughly 9,200 clones, with 33% occurring only once. The sample in question was alloreactive CD8+ T cells from a mixed lymphocyte reaction culture, obtained before transplantation. Subset defined: CFSE-low proliferating T cells sorted from roughly six-day pre-transplant mixed lymphocyte reaction (GvH or HvG direction). These receptors came from a human patient who was an organ donor for intestinal transplantation.

This clone is medium-sized (0.01 to 0.1%) in the sample. V usage is TRBV15 and J usage is TRBJ2-7, with 7 bases that match TRBD2. CDR1 LNHNV and CDR2 YYDKDF come from the germline V gene (reference sequence). With V trimmed by 5 bases and J by 6 bases, 13 bases remained unmatched. The CDR3 is 15 amino acids. The CDR3 here is CATSLVEAGLSEQYF. CDR3 sequence (DNA): TGTGCCACCAGCCTGGTCGAAGCGGGACTGAGCGAGCAGTACTTC.

By frequency in the sample, this clone is medium-sized. The chain couples TRBV4-3 to TRBJ2-5; a weak D match, TRBD2 (8 bases). The CDR3 sequence is 18 residues long. The ends were cut back, 0 bases at V and 5 bases at J, with 22 bases in the middle. Looked up from germline, CDR1 is LGHNA and CDR2 is YSLEER. This CDR3 is CASSQDLMGTERGETQYF. For the CDR3, the DNA is TGCGCCAGCAGCCAAGATCTTATGGGGACAGAGCGGGGGGAGACCCAGTACTTC.

The chain joins TRBV9 to TRBJ2-3, with D perhaps matching TRBD1 (5 bases). Germline CDR1 is SGDLS and CDR2 is YYNGEE. With 3 bases removed from V and 6 bases from J, the gap between germline ends came to 8 bases. The CDR3 has 12 residues. The CDR3 DNA sequence: TGTGCCAGCAGCGAAGGGGATGATACGCAGTATTTT. Translating it yields CASSEGDDTQYF.